A selection of T cell receptor beta chains follows, all from one sample in a study of blood T cell repertoires in COVID-19. Assay: immunoSEQ multiplex PCR; the TCRdb copy retains only in-frame clones and omits some. The table records 180,000 or so clones, about 80% of them present only once. Sample: peripheral blood. The receptors originated from a human donor with acute or convalescent COVID-19. The donor label of this sample is uncertain. CDR3s include the opening cysteine and the closing phenylalanine or tryptophan. A D gene is named only where the DNA matches it firmly. Where a row states a size, it is once, few, many or the class of an expanded clone; other rows omit it.

D gene	clone size	V gene	J gene	CDR3 protein	CDR3 DNA
-	-	TRBV6-1	TRBJ1-4	CASSEGSGGMGGEKLFF	TGTGCCAGCAGTGAAGGCTCGGGGGGTATGGGAGGAGAAAAACTGTTTTTT
-	-	TRBV19	TRBJ1-2	CASTSFYGNYGYTF	TGTGCCAGTACCTCCTTTTACGGGAACTATGGCTACACCTTC
-	-	TRBV19	TRBJ2-3	CASSSDRTTTQYF	TGTGCCAGTAGTTCGGACAGAACCACTACGCAGTATTTT
-	-	TRBV3-1/TRBV3-2	TRBJ2-7	CASSFGLASNEQYF	TGTGCCAGCAGTTTCGGACTTGCCTCCAACGAGCAGTACTTC
-	-	TRBV2	TRBJ1-2	CASSERGFSYGYTF	TGTGCCAGCAGTGAAAGGGGTTTCAGCTATGGCTACACCTTC
-	-	TRBV19	TRBJ2-1	CASSIYNNEQFF	TGTGCCAGTAGTATCTATAACAATGAGCAGTTCTTC
-	-	TRBV4-2	TRBJ1-4	CASSQTQGKGEKLFF	TGTGCCAGCAGCCAAACCCAGGGGAAAGGGGAAAAACTGTTTTTT
-	-	TRBV18	TRBJ1-2	CASSPSKAVDYTF	TGTGCCAGCTCACCAAGCAAGGCGGTAGACTACACCTTC
TRBD1	once	TRBV24-1	TRBJ1-5	CATSDPGTGDQPQHF	TGTGCCACCAGTGATCCCGGGACAGGGGATCAGCCCCAGCATTTT
TRBD1	-	TRBV2	TRBJ1-6	CATPGQGDNSPLHF	TGTGCCACCCCGGGACAGGGGGATAATTCACCCCTCCACTTT
-	-	TRBV7-3	TRBJ2-6	CASSLNGGIGSGANVLTF	TGTGCCAGCAGCCTAAACGGCGGGATTGGGTCTGGGGCCAACGTCCTGACTTTC
-	once	TRBV14	TRBJ1-2	CASSPGANYGYTF	TGTGCCAGCAGCCCCGGGGCTAACTATGGCTACACCTTC
-	-	TRBV15	TRBJ1-3	CATSRDPSGGGNTIYF	TGTGCCACCAGCAGGGACCCCTCGGGGGGAGGAAACACCATATATTTT
-	-	TRBV6-5	TRBJ2-3	CASIFGRGGTDTQYF	TGTGCCAGCATCTTTGGCAGGGGAGGCACAGATACGCAGTATTTT
-	-	TRBV2	TRBJ1-1	CASSRTVAEAFF	TGTGCCAGCTCCCGGACAGTCGCCGAAGCTTTCTTT
TRBD1	-	TRBV18	TRBJ1-1	CASSQGQGNTEAFF	TGTGCCAGCTCACAGGGACAGGGCAACACTGAAGCTTTCTTT
TRBD2	-	TRBV7-6	TRBJ2-5	CASSLGGVRAQETQYF	TGTGCCAGCAGCTTGGGAGGGGTTCGGGCTCAAGAGACCCAGTACTTC
-	-	TRBV27	TRBJ1-4	CASSFGGTNEKLFF	TGTGCCAGCAGTTTCGGGGGAACTAATGAAAAACTGTTTTTT
TRBD1	-	TRBV7-9	TRBJ2-7	CASSPRLRDRVEQYF	TGTGCCAGCAGCCCACGGCTACGGGACAGGGTCGAGCAGTACTTC
-	once	TRBV10-3	TRBJ1-1	CAISEFMGTMNTEAFF	TGTGCCATCAGTGAGTTCATGGGGACAATGAACACTGAAGCTTTCTTT
TRBD2	once	TRBV5-4	TRBJ2-7	CASSLGTSGRVTTYEQYF	TGTGCCAGCAGCCTCGGGACTAGCGGGAGGGTAACTACCTACGAGCAGTACTTC
TRBD1	-	TRBV5-4	TRBJ2-2	CASSFDRVGAGELFF	TGTGCCAGCAGCTTTGACAGGGTGGGCGCCGGGGAGCTGTTTTTT
TRBD2	-	TRBV4-3	TRBJ2-1	CASSQRPWETSGSAEQFF	TGCGCCAGCAGCCAAAGGCCATGGGAGACTAGCGGGAGTGCTGAGCAGTTCTTC
TRBD1	-	TRBV10-3	TRBJ1-6	CAISRDREEWAPLHF	TGTGCCATCAGTCGAGACAGGGAGGAGTGGGCACCCCTCCACTTT
TRBD2	-	TRBV18	TRBJ2-7	CASSRPGLASYEQYF	TGTGCCAGCTCACGGCCGGGACTAGCCTCCTACGAGCAGTACTTC
-	-	TRBV7-9	TRBJ2-2	CASRYIGGTGELFF	TGTGCCAGCAGATACATCGGCGGCACCGGGGAGCTGTTTTTT
-	-	TRBV29-1	TRBJ2-7	CSVSRAGALNEQYF	TGCAGCGTCTCAAGGGCAGGGGCGTTAAACGAGCAGTACTTC
TRBD1	-	TRBV19	TRBJ1-4	CASSLTGVDNEKLFF	TGTGCCAGTAGTTTGACAGGGGTGGATAATGAAAAACTGTTTTTT
TRBD2	-	TRBV5-1	TRBJ2-1	CASSLTASGNNEQFF	TGCGCCAGCAGCTTGACGGCTAGCGGGAACAATGAGCAGTTCTTC
-	-	TRBV3-1/TRBV3-2	TRBJ2-3	CASSRAGATDTQYF	TGTGCCAGCAGCCGAGCGGGTGCAACGGATACGCAGTATTTT
-	-	TRBV5-1	TRBJ1-6	CASSLNSEGYSPLHF	TGCGCCAGCAGCTTGAATTCTGAGGGTTATTCACCCCTCCACTTT
TRBD1	-	TRBV5-1	TRBJ1-1	CASSYGQGGMDTEAFF	TGCGCCAGCAGCTACGGACAGGGGGGAATGGACACTGAAGCTTTCTTT
-	-	TRBV7-2	TRBJ1-4	CASSWGAPTEKLFF	TGTGCCAGCAGCTGGGGAGCCCCCACTGAAAAACTGTTTTTT
TRBD1	-	TRBV19	TRBJ1-2	CASSIRGRGQGDGYTF	TGTGCCAGTAGTATAAGGGGTCGGGGACAGGGTGACGGCTACACCTTC
TRBD1	once	TRBV4-2	TRBJ1-2	CASSRPAGTGGRGSDGYTF	TGTGCCAGCAGCCGTCCGGCCGGGACAGGAGGGAGGGGTAGCGATGGCTACACCTTC
-	-	TRBV6-5	TRBJ1-6	CASRRTVNSPLHF	TGTGCCAGCAGAAGGACAGTGAATTCACCCCTCCACTTT
-	-	TRBV6-5	TRBJ2-7	CASSAQGTYEQYF	TGTGCCAGCAGCGCACAGGGAACCTACGAGCAGTACTTC
-	-	TRBV12-3/TRBV12-4	TRBJ1-3	CASREIDGNTIYF	TGTGCCAGCAGGGAGATAGATGGAAACACCATATATTTT
-	few	TRBV7-3	TRBJ2-1	CASSSTWAGEQFF	TGTGCCAGCAGCTCCACATGGGCGGGGGAGCAGTTCTTC
-	few	TRBV24-1	TRBJ1-2	CATSDPWRGRGYTF	TGTGCCACCAGTGATCCATGGAGAGGGCGCGGCTACACCTTC
-	-	TRBV19	TRBJ2-1	CASSIFGGQGQFF	TGTGCCAGTAGTATTTTCGGGGGGCAGGGGCAGTTCTTC
TRBD2	-	TRBV7-2	TRBJ2-1	CASSLGTSGRRVGNEQFF	TGTGCCAGCAGCCTCGGGACTAGCGGGAGAAGGGTGGGCAATGAGCAGTTCTTC
TRBD2	-	TRBV7-2	TRBJ2-1	CASSSGPRRLAGDNEQFF	TGTGCCAGCAGCTCCGGCCCACGTCGGCTAGCGGGAGACAATGAGCAGTTCTTC
-	-	TRBV20-1	TRBJ2-3	CSASWQDTQYF	TGCAGTGCTAGTTGGCAAGATACGCAGTATTTT
-	-	TRBV6-6	TRBJ1-2	CASSYSGVTSYGYTF	TGTGCCAGCAGTTACTCAGGGGTAACGAGCTATGGCTACACCTTC
-	-	TRBV2	TRBJ2-5	CASSEGRDPSETQYF	TGTGCCAGCAGTGAGGGCAGGGATCCCTCGGAGACCCAGTACTTC
-	few	TRBV18	TRBJ1-5	CASSPGAAQPQHF	TGTGCCAGCTCACCAGGGGCGGCTCAGCCCCAGCATTTT
-	-	TRBV10-2	TRBJ2-5	CASSELPRLDGGETQYF	TGCGCCAGCAGTGAGTTACCGCGACTTGACGGGGGAGAGACCCAGTACTTC
-	-	TRBV6-5	TRBJ1-5	CASSYGGGQPQHF	TGTGCCAGCAGTTACGGGGGGGGTCAGCCCCAGCATTTT
-	-	TRBV5-6	TRBJ1-5	CASSLGPGDQPQHF	TGTGCCAGCAGCTTGGGTCCCGGAGATCAGCCCCAGCATTTT
-	-	TRBV19	TRBJ1-2	CAPNGTNYGYTF	TGTGCCCCCAACGGGACAAACTATGGCTACACCTTC
-	once	TRBV9	TRBJ2-2	CASSLNTGELFF	TGTGCCAGCAGCCTAAACACCGGGGAGCTGTTTTTT
TRBD1	-	TRBV30	TRBJ1-5	CAWSVAGGAGNQPQHF	TGTGCCTGGAGTGTGGCAGGGGGCGCGGGCAATCAGCCCCAGCATTTT
TRBD1	-	TRBV5-4	TRBJ2-7	CASSLVGQGRSYEQYF	TGTGCCAGCAGCTTGGTAGGACAGGGGAGGTCCTACGAGCAGTACTTC